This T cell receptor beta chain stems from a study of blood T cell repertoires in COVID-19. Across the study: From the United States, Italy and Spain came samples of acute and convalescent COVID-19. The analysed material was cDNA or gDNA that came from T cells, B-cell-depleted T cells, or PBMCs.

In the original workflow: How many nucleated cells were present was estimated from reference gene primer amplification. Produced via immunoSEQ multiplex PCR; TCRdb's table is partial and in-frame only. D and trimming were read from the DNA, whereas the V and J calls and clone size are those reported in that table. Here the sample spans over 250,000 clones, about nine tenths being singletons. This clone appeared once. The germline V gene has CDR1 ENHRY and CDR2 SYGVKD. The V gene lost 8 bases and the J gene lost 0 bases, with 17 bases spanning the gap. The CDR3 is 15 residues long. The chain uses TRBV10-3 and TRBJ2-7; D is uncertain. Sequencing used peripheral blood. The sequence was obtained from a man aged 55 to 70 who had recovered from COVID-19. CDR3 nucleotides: TGTGCCATCTCGCGGAGTACCCAAAGCTCCTACGAGCAGTACTTC. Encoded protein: CAISRSTQSSYEQYF.